This T cell receptor (beta chain) appears in the sequencing data of a study of blood T cell repertoires in COVID-19. Study details: Italy, Spain and the United States were the sources of the convalescent and acute COVID-19 samples.

Original processing notes: Reference gene primer amplification gave estimated nucleated cell counts. The assay was immunoSEQ multiplex PCR, and TCRdb's table has in-frame clones only and misses some. D and trimming come from the DNA, and the V and J calls and clone size come from that table. The sample holds a few hundred thousand clones, around 90% seen once. The germline V and J ends were trimmed by 3 bases and 6 bases, with 16 bases remaining between them. CDR3 length: 15 residues. In germline, CDR1 is MNHEY, CDR2 SMNVEV (reference sequence). The TCR sequence derives from a woman aged 40-49 years who had recovered from COVID-19. Sequences were obtained from peripheral blood. The chain combines TRBV27 with TRBJ2-3; D perhaps matches TRBD2 (5 bases). CDR3 DNA sequence: TGTGCCAGCAGTTTTGAAGGCGGTCGGGGTGATACGCAGTATTTT. Protein product: CASSFEGGRGDTQYF.